This TCR beta chain was captured by sequencing in a study of blood T cells in healthy people across ages. Study-wide results and limits: Both higher diversity and more naive CD4+ cells marked long-lived donors when set against aged donors. Diversity was estimated from one million T cells, and these estimates were considered underestimates. A conclusive naive versus antigen-experienced comparison was prevented by the unsorted PBMCs. Per-million-T-cell TCR beta diversity fell roughly linearly with age.

V shed 2 bases and J 0 bases; nucleotides not matched to a gene: 6. Germline CDR1 reads MNHNY; CDR2 reads SVGAGI (reference sequence). There are 17 residues in the CDR3. About this clonotype itself: Its antigen is still unknown.

Alongside a J-beta primer mix, a sample-barcoded 5' primer served in a second PCR lasting about 7 to 11 cycles. TCRdb itself ran the 5' RACE reads through MiXCR, one entry per CDR3 protein. Found here are 600,000 to 850,000 distinct CDR3 sequences, about 42% of them singletons; the top ten hold 20%. V and J are TRBV6-6 and TRBJ2-1, with 8 bases aligning to TRBD2. This sequence was found in an older woman in good health. Sample: blood. The CDR3 is CASSYGTSGNSYNEQFF. The CDR3, as DNA: TGTGCCAGCAGTTACGGAACTAGCGGAAACTCCTACAATGAGCAGTTCTTC.